The clone carrying this TCR beta chain has at least ten counts. Its cognate antigen is unknown. V was cut by 0 bases and J by 1 base, with 13 bases left in between. The CDR3 is made up of 16 amino acids. CDR1 is SGHRS and CDR2 is YFSETQ in the germline V gene. This specimen belongs to a study of T cells in Graves' hyperthyroidism and ophthalmopathy. Study context: Once the initial diagnosis was made, peripheral blood was obtained before any treatment.

Uncontrolled infections, other autoimmune diseases, pregnancy or lactation led to exclusion of patients. PBMCs came from more than 9 ml fresh peripheral blood. The CDR3 regions of TCR beta were amplified from RNA transcripts. The HTBI set primed first-round TCR CDR3 RT-PCR. One entry per CDR3 protein results from TCRdb running MiXCR on the multiplex PCR reads. The repertoire holds approximately 620,000 distinct CDR3 sequences, with roughly 15% as singletons. Study-wide results and caveats: Most thyroid clonotypes that were expanded above 0.001 also turned up in blood.

Input material: blood. This TCR was recovered from a woman in her thirties or forties with Graves' ophthalmopathy. The genes are TRBV5-1 and TRBJ1-1; D unresolved. CDR3 in DNA: TGCGCCAGCAGCTTGGAGCCCACTCGAGGGAACACTGAAGCTTTCTTT. Amino acid sequence: CASSLEPTRGNTEAFF.